Below are 29 T cell receptor beta chains sequenced from a single sample in a study of cytomegalovirus exposure and HLA in healthy donors. 60 Vbeta and 13 Jbeta primers were used in PCR. The protocol was immunoSEQ multiplex PCR, while the TCRdb copy is restricted to in-frame clones and leaves out a portion. The sample holds under 200,000 clones, 60% to 80% seen once. Sequencing was done on a sample of PBMCs. These TCRs come from a woman younger than 45 in good health and CMV-seronegative.

The chain has TRBV27 and TRBJ2-5; tentative D call: TRBD1 (6 bases). From germline, CDR1 is MNHEY and CDR2 SMNVEV (reference sequence). The CDR3 is made up of 13 amino acids. V lost 5 bases and J lost 4, with 11 bases in between. The CDR3 coding sequence is TGTGCCAGCAGTCCACAGGGACCAGAGACCCAGTACTTC. Encoded protein: CASSPQGPETQYF.

The chain uses TRBV4-2 and TRBJ1-2; D is perhaps TRBD1 (6 bases). The CDR3 runs 14 residues. The germline V gene has CDR1 LGHNA and CDR2 YNFKEQ. V lost 1 base and J 4 bases, leaving 10 bases between the germline ends. This CDR3 reads CASSQGGGGYGYTF. As DNA, the CDR3 is TGTGCCAGCAGCCAAGGGGGGGGCGGCTATGGCTACACCTTC.

The rearrangement uses TRBV7-9 and TRBJ1-2, with TRBD1 identical over 10 bases. Germline CDR1 and CDR2: SEHNR and FQNEAQ (reference sequence). V gave up 4 bases and J gave up 0 bases; unmatched junction bases: 11. The CDR3 has 18 residues. For the CDR3, the DNA is TGTGCCAGCAGCTATCTACCGGGACAGGGGTTCCCTAACTATGGCTACACCTTC. Its protein product is CASSYLPGQGFPNYGYTF.

The chain joins TRBV5-1 to TRBJ2-2; 7 bases agree with TRBD1. Per the germline V gene, CDR1 is SGHRS and CDR2 is YFSETQ. The CDR3 loop spans 16 amino acids. J gave up 2 bases and V 4 bases, and 8 bases lay outside the gene matches. The DNA for the CDR3 is TGCGCCAGCAGCCAGTACGGGACAGCAAACACCGGGGAGCTGTTTTTT. It is translated as CASSQYGTANTGELFF.

In regard to this clone: At one of its ends the junction is not consistent with the germline gene, which may arise from a read error. This CDR3 is also generated by other DNA sequences in the sample. The V gene is TRBV5-1, the J gene TRBJ1-1, with D maybe TRBD1 (5 bases). CDR3 length: 14 residues. Germline CDR1 SGHRS, CDR2 YFSETQ. The CDR3: CASSSQVLNTEAFF. The CDR3 DNA sequence: TGCGCCAGCAGCTCACAGGTCTTGAACACTGAGGCTTTCTTT.

This sequence joins TRBV30 and TRBJ1-5, with 8 bases identical to TRBD1. The CDR3 is 15 residues long. Germline V gives CDR1 GTSNPN, CDR2 SVGIG (reference sequence). The V and J ends lost 0 bases and 3 bases, in that order; junction bases with no gene match: 4. The CDR3 DNA reads as TGTGCCTGGAGTGTACAGGGGGGTGACAATCAGCCCCAGCATTTT. Its protein product is CAWSVQGGDNQPQHF.

The V gene is TRBV6-1, the J gene TRBJ1-1; 8 positions match TRBD1. Germline values: CDR1 MNHNS, CDR2 SASEGT. The V segment lost 2 bases and the J segment 0 bases; nucleotides outside the gene matches: 8. This CDR3 contains 17 residues. CDR3 sequence (DNA): TGTGCCAGCAGTGAACCGGCAGGGGGCTGGGTGAACACTGAAGCTTTCTTT. This encodes CASSEPAGGWVNTEAFF.

This clone was seen just once. This chain joins TRBV19 and TRBJ2-7; TRBD2 agrees at 10 bases. Germline CDR1 reads LNHDA; CDR2 reads SQIVND (reference sequence). The J segment lost 2 bases and the V segment lost 5 bases, leaving 9 bases of the junction unmatched. This CDR3 is 16 amino acids long. CDR3 residues: CASSPRLAGAPYEQYF. The CDR3 bases are TGTGCCAGTAGTCCTCGCCTAGCGGGGGCCCCCTACGAGCAGTACTTC.

J is TRBJ2-5 and V is TRBV13; D not certain. Trimming removed 2 bases from V and 3 bases from J, with 10 bases in between. The germline CDR1 and CDR2 sequences are PRHDT and FYEKMQ (reference sequence). This CDR3 region has 14 residues. The CDR3 bases are TGTGCCAGCAGCTTATTGTCGGGTGAAGAGACCCAGTACTTC. It yields the protein CASSLLSGEETQYF.

This rearrangement joins TRBV5-1 to TRBJ1-6; perhaps TRBD1 as D (6 bases). CDR1 and CDR2 from the germline V gene are SGHRS and YFSETQ. The CDR3 is made up of 14 amino acids. V was clipped by 0 bases and J by 6 bases, with 7 bases between them. CDR3 sequence (DNA): TGCGCCAGCAGCTTGGTGGGGGCTAATTCACCCCTCCACTTT. Its protein product is CASSLVGANSPLHF.

The V call is TRBV6-1, the J call TRBJ1-1, with no clear D. Trimming took 5 bases from V and 7 from J, leaving 14 bases between them. CDR1 and CDR2 (germline): MNHNS, SASEGT. The CDR3 sequence is 13 residues long. The DNA of the CDR3 is TGTGCCAGCAGTAAAAGGCGGCGATTTGAAGCTTTCTTT. As protein: CASSKRRRFEAFF.

This clone was counted between two and nine times. J is TRBJ2-7 and V is TRBV5-4, with TRBD1 matching 8 bases. The CDR3 is made up of 14 amino acids. Unmatched junction bases numbered 5, after V lost 4 bases and J lost 2 bases. The germline gives CDR1 SGHNT, CDR2 YYREEE (reference sequence). CDR3 region: CASSKWTGPYEQYF. The CDR3 nucleotides are TGTGCCAGCAGCAAGTGGACAGGGCCCTACGAGCAGTACTTC.

J is TRBJ2-5 and V is TRBV30; weak D call: TRBD1 (5 bases). Trimming left V 1 base short and J 3 bases short, with 18 bases between. There are 16 residues in the CDR3. Germline values: CDR1 GTSNPN, CDR2 SVGIG (reference sequence). For the CDR3, the DNA is TGTGCCTGGAGTGGTCCCTACAGGAATAAAGAAGAGACCCAGTACTTC. Translated: CAWSGPYRNKEETQYF.

This clone turned up a few times. The gene calls are TRBV14 and TRBJ1-4; 8 nucleotides match TRBD1. Germline V gene lookup returns CDR1 SGHDN and CDR2 FVKESK. This CDR3 spans 16 amino acids. V shed 1 base, J shed 5 bases, and the junction held 6 bases outside the gene matches. The CDR3 DNA sequence: TGTGCCAGCAGCCAAGGGCGGGACAGGTCGAATGAAAAACTGTTTTTT. Amino acid sequence: CASSQGRDRSNEKLFF.

This clone was recorded a few times. The V call is TRBV29-1, the J call TRBJ1-1, with D maybe TRBD1 (6 bases). Germline V gene sequence: CDR1 SQVTM, CDR2 ANQGSEA. V dropped 6 bases and J dropped 1 base, with 9 bases sitting between them. The CDR3 totals 12 residues. The DNA of the CDR3 is TGCAGCGTGAGCAGGGGGAACACTGAAGCTTTCTTT. It codes for CSVSRGNTEAFF.

V and J are TRBV6-5 and TRBJ1-5; D uncertain. Germline V gene sequence: CDR1 MNHEY, CDR2 SVGAGI. The length of the CDR3 is 13 residues. V lost 7 bases to trimming and J lost 3 bases, with 10 bases between them. The CDR3, as DNA: TGTGCCAGCACCGGACGGGACAATCAGCCCCAGCATTTT. It is translated as CASTGRDNQPQHF.

The J gene is TRBJ2-5, the V gene TRBV29-1, with a weak D call TRBD2 (6 bases). Trimming removed 0 bases at V and 0 bases at J, with 11 bases between. The CDR3 extends over 15 amino acids. The germline CDR1 and CDR2 sequences are SQVTM and ANQGSEA. The CDR3: CSVEDRAGYQETQYF. The CDR3 DNA is TGCAGCGTTGAAGATCGGGCGGGGTACCAAGAGACCCAGTACTTC.

The chain uses TRBV5-1 and TRBJ1-6; D uncertain. From germline, CDR1 is SGHRS and CDR2 YFSETQ. Trimming cost V 4 bases and J 0 bases, with 14 bases left between them. The CDR3 consists of 17 residues. CDR3 DNA sequence: TGCGCCAGCAGCCCGAGGGCGAGAAGCTCCTATAATTCACCCCTCCACTTT. Translated, it gives CASSPRARSSYNSPLHF.

J is TRBJ2-2 and V is TRBV27; 7 nucleotides match TRBD2. This CDR3 is built from 15 residues. Germline lookup yields CDR1 MNHEY and CDR2 SMNVEV (reference sequence). The V gene end was trimmed by 4 bases and the J gene end by 3 bases; junction bases not matched to a gene: 5. Here the CDR3 DNA reads TGTGCCAGCAGTTCAAAAGCGGGGTACACCGGGGAGCTGTTTTTT. Amino acid sequence: CASSSKAGYTGELFF.

In the case of this clone: A junction boundary mismatches the germline segment, possibly from a read error. The V and J genes are TRBV6-6 and TRBJ1-2; weak D call: TRBD1 (6 bases). Germline lookup yields CDR1 MNHNY and CDR2 SVGAGI (reference sequence). The CDR3 sequence is 12 residues long. The CDR3 DNA reads as TGTGCCAGCAGTCACTCGGACAGCGGCTACACCTTC. Translation gives CASSHSDSGYTF.

V is TRBV6-6 and J is TRBJ2-4; TRBD1 aligns across 7 bases. The CDR3 extends over 14 amino acids. From germline, CDR1 is MNHNY and CDR2 SVGAGI (reference sequence). The ends lost 5 bases at V and 6 bases at J; junction bases unmatched: 7. Here the CDR3 reads CASSTRQGSNIQYF. The CDR3 nucleotides read TGTGCCAGCAGTACCCGACAGGGTTCAAACATTCAGTACTTC.

This chain joins TRBV11-2 and TRBJ1-2; D call uncertain. Germline assignment: CDR1 SGHAT and CDR2 FQNNGV. V lost 4 bases and J 13 bases, leaving 16 bases between the germline ends. The CDR3 extends over 12 amino acids. The CDR3 DNA is TGTGCCAGCAGCTCCCTGGCGGGCGGAGGCACCTTC. It encodes CASSSLAGGGTF.

The rearrangement links TRBV5-5 to TRBJ2-7; 7 positions agree with TRBD1. The V gene's germline CDR1 is SGHKS and CDR2 YYEKEE (reference sequence). J was trimmed by 0 bases and V by 4 bases; bases with no gene match: 4. The CDR3 loop spans 14 amino acids. CDR3 nucleotides: TGTGCCAGCAGCATACAGGGGAGCTCCTACGAGCAGTACTTC. Protein product: CASSIQGSSYEQYF.

This clone was seen once. This chain joins TRBV6-5 and TRBJ2-5; TRBD2 matches 7 bases. The CDR3 covers 13 residues. V dropped 6 bases and J dropped 5; count of bases not matched to a gene: 6. CDR1 MNHEY and CDR2 SVGAGI come from the germline V gene. DNA for the CDR3: TGTGCCAGCAGCTACGGGGGGTGGGAGACCCAGTACTTC. It translates to CASSYGGWETQYF.

This chain uses TRBV13 with TRBJ1-3; 9 bases match TRBD1. The CDR3 extends over 14 amino acids. V trimming: 5 bases; J trimming: 4 bases; junction bases outside the gene matches: 3. The germline V gene has CDR1 PRHDT and CDR2 FYEKMQ (reference sequence). This chain's CDR3 is CASSPGQGGNTIYF. CDR3 coding DNA: TGTGCCAGCAGCCCGGGACAGGGAGGAAACACCATATATTTT.

The chain has TRBV7-2 and TRBJ2-5, with 12 bases matching TRBD2. CDR3 length: 15 residues. Germline CDR1 SGHTA, CDR2 FQGNSA. V lost 2 bases and J lost 4; bases outside the gene matches: 2. The DNA for the CDR3 is TGTGCCAGCAGCTTACTACTAGCGGGGGGAGAGACCCAGTACTTC. Protein: CASSLLLAGGETQYF.

The J gene is TRBJ1-5, the V gene TRBV19; D not resolved. The germline V and J ends were trimmed by 2 bases and 0 bases, with 8 bases remaining between them. The germline CDR1 and CDR2 sequences are LNHDA and SQIVND (reference sequence). The length of the CDR3 is 15 residues. In DNA, the CDR3 is TGTGCCAGTAGTATACGAGCGAATAGCAATCAGCCCCAGCATTTT. Translating gives CASSIRANSNQPQHF.

The V gene is TRBV27, the J gene TRBJ2-5, with 9 bases matching TRBD2. The CDR3 loop spans 16 amino acids. After removal of 6 bases from V and 2 bases from J, the junction contained 10 bases not matched to a gene. From germline, CDR1 is MNHEY and CDR2 SMNVEV (reference sequence). The CDR3 nucleotides read TGTGCCAGCAGGCGGTTTGGCGGGGGGGTACAAGAGACCCAGTACTTC. The encoded protein is CASRRFGGGVQETQYF.

The chain has TRBV9 and TRBJ2-3; TRBD2 matches 9 bases. Germline loops: CDR1 SGDLS, CDR2 YYNGEE. The CDR3 is made up of 16 amino acids. The V and J ends lost 0 bases and 6 bases, in that order; junction bases with no gene match: 8. The CDR3 nucleotides are TGTGCCAGCAGCGTAGTTGGCGGGGGGGCCGGGGATACGCAGTATTTT. Its translation: CASSVVGGGAGDTQYF.